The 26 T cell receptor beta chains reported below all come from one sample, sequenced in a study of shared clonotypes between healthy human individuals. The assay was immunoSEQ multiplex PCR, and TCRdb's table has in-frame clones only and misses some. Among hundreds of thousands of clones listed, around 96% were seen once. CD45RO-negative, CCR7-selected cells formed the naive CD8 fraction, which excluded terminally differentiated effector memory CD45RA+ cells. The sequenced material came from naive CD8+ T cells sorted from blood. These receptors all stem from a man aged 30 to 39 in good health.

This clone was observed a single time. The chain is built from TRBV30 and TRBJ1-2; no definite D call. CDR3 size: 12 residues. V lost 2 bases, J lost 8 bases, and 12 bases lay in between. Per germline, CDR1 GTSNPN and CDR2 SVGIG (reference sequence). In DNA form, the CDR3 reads TGTGCCTGGAGTCCCTCAGGAGTCGGCTACACCTTC. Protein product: CAWSPSGVGYTF.

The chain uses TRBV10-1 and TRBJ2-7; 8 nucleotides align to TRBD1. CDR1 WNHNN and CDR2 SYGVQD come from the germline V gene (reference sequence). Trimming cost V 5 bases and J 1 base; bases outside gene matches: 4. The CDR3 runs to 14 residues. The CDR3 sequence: CASSPGTGSYEQYF. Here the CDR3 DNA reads TGCGCCAGCAGTCCCGGGACAGGATCCTACGAGCAGTACTTC.

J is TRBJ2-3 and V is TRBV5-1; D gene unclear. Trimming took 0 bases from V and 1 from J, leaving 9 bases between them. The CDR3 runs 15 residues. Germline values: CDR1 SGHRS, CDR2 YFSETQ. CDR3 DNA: TGCGCCAGCAGCTTGGTTGTCGCCCGCACAGATACGCAGTATTTT. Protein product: CASSLVVARTDTQYF.

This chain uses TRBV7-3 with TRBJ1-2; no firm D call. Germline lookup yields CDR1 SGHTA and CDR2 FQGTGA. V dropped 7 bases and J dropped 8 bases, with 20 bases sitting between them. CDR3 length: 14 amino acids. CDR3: CASTNPNPLGGYTF. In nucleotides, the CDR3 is TGTGCCAGCACCAACCCAAATCCCCTAGGGGGCTACACCTTC.

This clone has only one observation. As DNA, the CDR3 is TGCAGCGCCGTCGGAGTAGCGGGAGGAGTATCCTACAATGAGCAGTTCTTC. Encoded protein: CSAVGVAGGVSYNEQFF. The chain is built from TRBV29-1 and TRBJ2-1; 10 bases are a match to TRBD2. CDR1 is SQVTM, CDR2 ANQGSEA, per germline. The CDR3 runs 17 residues. With V trimmed by 7 bases and J by 1 base, 13 bases remained unmatched.

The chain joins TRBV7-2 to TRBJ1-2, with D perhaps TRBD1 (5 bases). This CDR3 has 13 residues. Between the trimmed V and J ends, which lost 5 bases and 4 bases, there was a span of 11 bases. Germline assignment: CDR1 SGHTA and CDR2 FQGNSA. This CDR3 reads CASSEADSYGYTF. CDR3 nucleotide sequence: TGTGCCAGCAGCGAAGCAGACAGCTATGGCTACACCTTC.

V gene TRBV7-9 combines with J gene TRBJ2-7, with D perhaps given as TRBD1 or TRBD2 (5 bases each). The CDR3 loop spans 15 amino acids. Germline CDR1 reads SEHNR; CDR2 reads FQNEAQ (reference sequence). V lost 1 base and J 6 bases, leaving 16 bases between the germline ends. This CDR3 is CASSLDLGTLIEQYF. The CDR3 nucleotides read TGTGCCAGCAGCTTAGACCTCGGGACCTTAATCGAGCAGTACTTC. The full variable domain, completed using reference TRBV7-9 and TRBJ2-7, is DTGVSQNPRHKITKRGQNVTFRCDPISEHNRLYWYRQTLGQGPEFLTYFQNEAQLEKSRLLSDRFSAERPKGSFSTLEIQRTEQGDSAMYLCASSLDLGTLIEQYFGPGTRLTVT.

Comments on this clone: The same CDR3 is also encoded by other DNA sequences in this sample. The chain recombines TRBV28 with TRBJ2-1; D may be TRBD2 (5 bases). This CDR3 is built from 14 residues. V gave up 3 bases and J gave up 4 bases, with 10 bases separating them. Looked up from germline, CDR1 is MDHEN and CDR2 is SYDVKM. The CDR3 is CASSLLAAYNEQFF. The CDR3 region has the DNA TGTGCCAGCAGTTTGCTAGCCGCATACAATGAGCAGTTCTTC.

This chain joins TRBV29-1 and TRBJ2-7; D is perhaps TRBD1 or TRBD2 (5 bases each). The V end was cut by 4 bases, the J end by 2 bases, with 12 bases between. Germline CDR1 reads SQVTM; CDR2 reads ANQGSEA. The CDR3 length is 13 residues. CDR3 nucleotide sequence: TGCAGCGTTGTGGGAGTGGGGGCCTACGAGCAGTACTTC. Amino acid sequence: CSVVGVGAYEQYF.

CDR3 amino acids: CSVEPRAAQETQYF. DNA for the CDR3: TGCAGCGTTGAACCTAGGGCAGCCCAAGAGACCCAGTACTTC. The rearrangement uses TRBV29-1 and TRBJ2-5; D is undetermined. Per germline, CDR1 SQVTM and CDR2 ANQGSEA. Deletions cut 2 bases from V and 1 base from J, with 11 bases between. The CDR3 spans 14 residues.

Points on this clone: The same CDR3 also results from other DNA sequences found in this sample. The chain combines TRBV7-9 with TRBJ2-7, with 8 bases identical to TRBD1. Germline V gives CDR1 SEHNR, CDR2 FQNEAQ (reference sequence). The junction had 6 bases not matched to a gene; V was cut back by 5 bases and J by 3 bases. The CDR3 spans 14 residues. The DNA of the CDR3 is TGTGCCAGCAGCCCGAGGACAGGGTACTACGAGCAGTACTTC. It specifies CASSPRTGYYEQYF. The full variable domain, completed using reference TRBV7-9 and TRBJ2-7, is DTGVSQNPRHKITKRGQNVTFRCDPISEHNRLYWYRQTLGQGPEFLTYFQNEAQLEKSRLLSDRFSAERPKGSFSTLEIQRTEQGDSAMYLCASSPRTGYYEQYFGPGTRLTVT.

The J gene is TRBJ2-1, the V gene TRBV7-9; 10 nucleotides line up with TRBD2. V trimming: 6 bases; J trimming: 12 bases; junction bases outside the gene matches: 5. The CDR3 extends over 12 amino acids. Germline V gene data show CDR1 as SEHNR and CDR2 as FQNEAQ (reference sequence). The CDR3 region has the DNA TGTGCCAGCAGGGGAGCGGGAGGGCCGCAGTTCTTC. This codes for CASRGAGGPQFF.

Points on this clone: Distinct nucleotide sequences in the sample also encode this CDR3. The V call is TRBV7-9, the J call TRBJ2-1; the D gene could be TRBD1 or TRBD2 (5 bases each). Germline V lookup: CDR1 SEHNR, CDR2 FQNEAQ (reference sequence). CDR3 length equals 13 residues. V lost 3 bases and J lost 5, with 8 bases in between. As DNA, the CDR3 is TGTGCCAGCAGCTTGTGGGGGAACAATGAGCAGTTCTTC. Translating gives CASSLWGNNEQFF.

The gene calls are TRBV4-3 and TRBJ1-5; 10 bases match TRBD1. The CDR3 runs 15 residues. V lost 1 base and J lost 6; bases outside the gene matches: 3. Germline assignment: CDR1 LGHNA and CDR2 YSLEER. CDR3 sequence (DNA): TGCGCCAGCAGCCAAGGGACAGGGGGAACTCAGCCCCAGCATTTT. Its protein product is CASSQGTGGTQPQHF.

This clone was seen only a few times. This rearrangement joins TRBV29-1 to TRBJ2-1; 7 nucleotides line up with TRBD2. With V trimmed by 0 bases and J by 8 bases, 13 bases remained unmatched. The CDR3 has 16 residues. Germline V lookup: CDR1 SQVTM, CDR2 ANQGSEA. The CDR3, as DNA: TGCAGCGTTGAAGATACGGGGGAGGGCCTTTTGTATGAGCAGTTCTTC. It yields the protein CSVEDTGEGLLYEQFF.

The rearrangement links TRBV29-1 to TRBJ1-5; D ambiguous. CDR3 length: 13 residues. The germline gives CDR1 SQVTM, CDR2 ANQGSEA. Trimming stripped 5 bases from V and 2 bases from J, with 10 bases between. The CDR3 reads CSVLDSGNQPQHF. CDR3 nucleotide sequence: TGCAGCGTTCTTGACTCCGGCAATCAGCCCCAGCATTTT.

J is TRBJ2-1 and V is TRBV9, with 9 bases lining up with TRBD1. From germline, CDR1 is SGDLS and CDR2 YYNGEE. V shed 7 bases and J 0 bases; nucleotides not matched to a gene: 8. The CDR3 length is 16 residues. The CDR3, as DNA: TGTGCCAGCCTGGACAGGGGAAAGGGCTCCTACAATGAGCAGTTCTTC. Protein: CASLDRGKGSYNEQFF. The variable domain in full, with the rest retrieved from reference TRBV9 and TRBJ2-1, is DSGVTQTPKHLITATGQRVTLRCSPRSGDLSVYWYQQSLDQGLQFLIQYYNGEERAKGNILERFSAQQFPDLHSELNLSSLELGDSALYFCASLDRGKGSYNEQFFGPGTRLTVL.

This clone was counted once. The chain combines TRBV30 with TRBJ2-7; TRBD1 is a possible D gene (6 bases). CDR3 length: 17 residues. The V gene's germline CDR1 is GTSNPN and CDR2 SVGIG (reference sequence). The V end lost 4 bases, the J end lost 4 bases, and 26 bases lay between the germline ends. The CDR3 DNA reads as TGTGCCTGGAAACAGGGTACCCTAACCCCGGGGTTTTACGAGCAGTACTTC. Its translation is CAWKQGTLTPGFYEQYF.

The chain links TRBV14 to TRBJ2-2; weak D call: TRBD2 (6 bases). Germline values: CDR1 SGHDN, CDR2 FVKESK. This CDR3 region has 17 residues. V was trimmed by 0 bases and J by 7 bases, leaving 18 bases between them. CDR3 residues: CASSQENSRPGVGELFF. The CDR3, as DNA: TGTGCCAGCAGCCAAGAGAACAGCAGGCCGGGAGTCGGGGAGCTGTTTTTT.

The chain's CDR3 is CSVNGAEWAFF. In nucleotides, the CDR3 is TGCAGCGTGAATGGGGCAGAATGGGCTTTCTTT. The V gene is TRBV29-1, the J gene TRBJ1-1; perhaps TRBD1 as D (5 bases). Germline V gene sequence: CDR1 SQVTM, CDR2 ANQGSEA. This CDR3 is 11 amino acids long. V dropped 6 bases and J dropped 11 bases, with 16 bases sitting between them.

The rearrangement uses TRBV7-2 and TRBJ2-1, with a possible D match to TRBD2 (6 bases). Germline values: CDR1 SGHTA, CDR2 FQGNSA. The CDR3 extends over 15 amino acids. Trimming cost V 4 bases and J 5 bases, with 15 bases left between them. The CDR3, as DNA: TGTGCCAGCAGCTCGGGACTCTACGCCGACAATGAGCAGTTCTTC. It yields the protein CASSSGLYADNEQFF.

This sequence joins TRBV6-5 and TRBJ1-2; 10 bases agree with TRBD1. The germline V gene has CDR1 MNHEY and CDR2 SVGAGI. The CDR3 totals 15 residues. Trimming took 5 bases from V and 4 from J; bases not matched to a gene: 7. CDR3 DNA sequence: TGTGCCAGCAGTCCCGGACAGGGGGGAACCTATGGCTACACCTTC. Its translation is CASSPGQGGTYGYTF.

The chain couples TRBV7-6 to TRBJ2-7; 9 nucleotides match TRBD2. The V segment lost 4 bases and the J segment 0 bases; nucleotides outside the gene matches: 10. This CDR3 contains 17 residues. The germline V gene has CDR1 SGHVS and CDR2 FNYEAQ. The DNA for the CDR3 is TGTGCCAGCAGCTCTTATAGCGGGAGCGCGAGCTCCTACGAGCAGTACTTC. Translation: CASSSYSGSASSYEQYF.

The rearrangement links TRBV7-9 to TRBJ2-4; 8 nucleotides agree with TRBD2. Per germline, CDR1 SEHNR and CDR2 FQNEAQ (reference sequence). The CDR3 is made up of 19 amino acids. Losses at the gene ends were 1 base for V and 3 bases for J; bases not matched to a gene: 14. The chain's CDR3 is CASSLVQTSGGRIKNIQYF. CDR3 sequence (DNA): TGTGCCAGCAGCTTAGTACAAACAAGCGGGGGAAGAATCAAAAACATTCAGTACTTC.

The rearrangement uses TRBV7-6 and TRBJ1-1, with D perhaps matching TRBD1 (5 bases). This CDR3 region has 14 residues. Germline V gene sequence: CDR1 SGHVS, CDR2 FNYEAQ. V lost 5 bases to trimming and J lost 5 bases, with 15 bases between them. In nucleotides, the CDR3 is TGTGCCAGCAGCCCCACACCCGGGGGAACTGAAGCTTTCTTT. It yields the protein CASSPTPGGTEAFF.

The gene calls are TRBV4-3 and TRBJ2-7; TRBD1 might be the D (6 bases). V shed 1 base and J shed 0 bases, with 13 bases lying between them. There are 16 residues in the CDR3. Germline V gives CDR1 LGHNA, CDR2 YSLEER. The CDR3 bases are TGCGCCAGCAGCCAAGGTGCGACAGGTAGCTCCTACGAGCAGTACTTC. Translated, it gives CASSQGATGSSYEQYF.